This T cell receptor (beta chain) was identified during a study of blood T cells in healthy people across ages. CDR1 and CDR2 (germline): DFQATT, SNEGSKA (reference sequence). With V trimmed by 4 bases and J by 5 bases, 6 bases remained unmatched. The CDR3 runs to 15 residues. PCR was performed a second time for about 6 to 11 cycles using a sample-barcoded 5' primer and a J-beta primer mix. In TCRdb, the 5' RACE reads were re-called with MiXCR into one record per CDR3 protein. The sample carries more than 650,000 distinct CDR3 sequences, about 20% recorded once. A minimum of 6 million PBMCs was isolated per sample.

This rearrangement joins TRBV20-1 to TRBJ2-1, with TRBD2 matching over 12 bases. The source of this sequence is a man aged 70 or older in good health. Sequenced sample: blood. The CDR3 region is CSANSLAGGNNEQFF. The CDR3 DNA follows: TGCAGTGCTAACTCCCTAGCGGGGGGGAACAATGAGCAGTTCTTC.